This TCR beta chain is drawn from a study of CD8 T cells in ankylosing spondylitis. TCRdb reprocessed the 5' RACE reads with MiXCR, giving one entry per CDR3 protein. Altogether some 37,000 distinct CDR3 sequences are present, 16% being singletons, with the ten largest covering approximately 43%. This clonotype came up many times. The source of this sequence is a male donor with ankylosing spondylitis or in good health (not recorded which). Sequencing was done on a sample of blood.

The CDR3 sequence is CSAPSGTGELFF. Here the CDR3 DNA reads TGCAGTGCGCCATCGGGGACCGGGGAGCTGTTTTTT. The rearrangement uses TRBV20-1 and TRBJ2-2, with D perhaps matching TRBD2 (5 bases). CDR1 DFQATT and CDR2 SNEGSKA come from the germline V gene (reference sequence). This CDR3 has 12 residues. V lost 6 bases to trimming and J lost 5 bases, with 10 bases between them.